The 21 T cell receptor beta chains below all came from one sample that was sequenced in a study of PD-1 blockade in mismatch repair-deficient tumors. TCRdb keeps only in-frame clones here, not all; method: immunoSEQ multiplex PCR. The sample includes roughly 34,000 clones, about 85% seen only once; the top ten take approximately 3.6%. The sequencing used PBMCs, collected roughly 6 weeks after starting pembrolizumab. Receptors originate from an adult with mismatch repair-deficient cancer.

The CDR3 DNA reads TGTGCCAGCAGCCGACTTGGGACAGCCTCTGGAAACACCATATATTTT. Residues: CASSRLGTASGNTIYF. This chain joins TRBV16 and TRBJ1-3; TRBD1 agrees at 7 bases. Germline V lookup: CDR1 KGHSY, CDR2 FQNENV. The V segment lost 4 bases and the J segment 0 bases; nucleotides outside the gene matches: 6. The CDR3 covers 16 residues.

This clone was detected only a few times. The CDR3 sequence is CASSLRRLSYEQYF. The CDR3, as DNA: TGTGCCAGCAGCTTACGACGACTCAGTTACGAGCAGTACTTC. V usage is TRBV13 and J usage is TRBJ2-7; D not certain. Germline V CDR1 and CDR2: PRHDT, FYEKMQ (reference sequence). The CDR3 contains 14 residues. V gave up 2 bases and J gave up 4 bases, with 12 bases separating them.

This chain uses TRBV2 with TRBJ1-5, with D perhaps matching TRBD1 (5 bases). CDR1 is SNHLY, CDR2 FYNNEI, per germline. The V end was cut by 6 bases, the J end by 3 bases, with 12 bases between. The CDR3 consists of 14 residues. The DNA of the CDR3 is TGTGCCAGCAGCCGACAGACCTACAATCAGCCCCAGCATTTT. This encodes CASSRQTYNQPQHF. The whole variable domain, filled in from reference TRBV2 and TRBJ1-5, reads EPEVTQTPSHQVTQMGQEVILRCVPISNHLYFYWYRQILGQKVEFLVSFYNNEISEKSEIFDDQFSVERPDGSNFTLKIRSTKLEDSAMYFCASSRQTYNQPQHFGDGTRLSIL.

The chain joins TRBV9 to TRBJ2-3; TRBD2 matches 13 bases. This CDR3 has 16 amino acids. CDR1 and CDR2 (germline): SGDLS, YYNGEE. After removal of 5 bases from V and 4 bases from J, the junction contained 7 bases not matched to a gene. CDR3: CASRRGLAGAPDTQYF. The CDR3 nucleotides are TGTGCCAGCAGGAGAGGACTAGCGGGAGCCCCAGATACGCAGTATTTT. Drawing the rest from reference TRBV9 and TRBJ2-3, the complete variable domain is DSGVTQTPKHLITATGQRVTLRCSPRSGDLSVYWYQQSLDQGLQFLIQYYNGEERAKGNILERFSAQQFPDLHSELNLSSLELGDSALYFCASRRGLAGAPDTQYFGPGTRLTVL.

This clone has just a few counts. The chain is built from TRBV4-2 and TRBJ2-7, with TRBD2 matching 8 bases. With 3 bases clipped from V and 4 bases from J, the junction kept 8 bases outside the gene matches. The CDR3 spans 15 residues. Germline CDR1 reads LGHNA; CDR2 reads YNFKEQ. The CDR3 sequence is CASSQVPGGPYEQYF. CDR3 DNA: TGTGCCAGCAGCCAGGTCCCGGGAGGGCCGTACGAGCAGTACTTC.

The V gene is TRBV18, the J gene TRBJ1-1; 10 bases are a match to TRBD1. V shed 1 base, J shed 2 bases, and the junction held 10 bases outside the gene matches. The CDR3 is 18 amino acids. Germline V gives CDR1 KGHSH, CDR2 LQKENI. CDR3 loop: CASSPRQGAGGINTEAFF. CDR3 sequence (DNA): TGTGCCAGCTCACCACGACAGGGGGCAGGGGGGATCAACACTGAAGCTTTCTTT.

The chain has TRBV28 and TRBJ2-7, with D possibly being TRBD1 (6 bases). Trimming stripped 3 bases from V and 3 bases from J, with 27 bases between. CDR1 is MDHEN, CDR2 SYDVKM, per germline. This CDR3 is built from 19 residues. CDR3 in amino acids: CASSFSTGTPNRRGYEQYF. The CDR3 region has the DNA TGTGCCAGCAGTTTTAGTACCGGGACACCCAATCGCAGGGGCTACGAGCAGTACTTC.

In DNA, the CDR3 is TGCAGCGTTGTACCGCAGGACAGAAACTACGAGCAGTACTTC. Its translation is CSVVPQDRNYEQYF. The chain couples TRBV29-1 to TRBJ2-7; a possible D gene is TRBD1 (6 bases). This CDR3 has 14 residues. From germline, CDR1 is SQVTM and CDR2 ANQGSEA. V lost 4 bases and J lost 3, with 16 bases in between.

V is TRBV2 and J is TRBJ1-2; 7 nucleotides line up with TRBD1. Germline V gene lookup returns CDR1 SNHLY and CDR2 FYNNEI. The CDR3 has 16 residues. V shed 0 bases and J 4 bases; nucleotides not matched to a gene: 8. CDR3 sequence reads: CASSEAAWDSGYGYTF. CDR3 nucleotides: TGTGCCAGCAGTGAAGCTGCCTGGGACAGCGGCTATGGCTACACCTTC.

V is TRBV5-1 and J is TRBJ2-3; TRBD1 matches 9 bases. Germline loops: CDR1 SGHRS, CDR2 YFSETQ. The junction had 5 bases not matched to a gene; V was cut back by 4 bases and J by 5 bases. The CDR3 extends over 14 amino acids. The CDR3 DNA reads TGCGCCAGCAGCCAACAGGGGGCCGGAGATACGCAGTATTTT. Its translation is CASSQQGAGDTQYF. Supplemented by reference TRBV5-1 and TRBJ2-3, the full variable domain reads KAGVTQTPRYLIKTRGQQVTLSCSPISGHRSVSWYQQTPGQGLQFLFEYFSETQRNKGNFPGRFSGRQFSNSRSEMNVSTLELGDSALYLCASSQQGAGDTQYFGPGTRLTVL.

Only one count was recorded for this clone. This chain joins TRBV6-6 and TRBJ1-4; maybe TRBD1 (6 bases). Trimming removed 6 bases at V and 6 bases at J, with 14 bases between. Germline CDR1 is MNHNY and CDR2 is SVGAGI (reference sequence). CDR3 size: 14 residues. Here the CDR3 reads CASSDRLGHEKLFF. The CDR3, as DNA: TGTGCCAGCAGCGACAGGTTAGGTCATGAAAAACTGTTTTTT.

The chain combines TRBV18 with TRBJ1-4; D is possibly TRBD1 (5 bases). The V and J ends lost 6 bases and 3 bases respectively, with 11 bases between them. The CDR3 sequence is 14 residues long. Germline assignment: CDR1 KGHSH and CDR2 LQKENI. The CDR3 nucleotides read TGTGCCAGCTCCGGGGGGGGAGCTAATGAAAAACTGTTTTTT. It encodes CASSGGGANEKLFF.

This clone has just one count. This chain connects TRBV28 to TRBJ1-4; D unclear. CDR3 length: 14 residues. Per the germline V gene, CDR1 is MDHEN and CDR2 is SYDVKM. V dropped 6 bases and J dropped 2 bases, with 10 bases sitting between them. CDR3: CASRRGDTNEKLFF. In DNA, the CDR3 is TGTGCCAGCAGACGCGGGGATACTAATGAAAAACTGTTTTTT. The full variable domain, rest sourced from reference TRBV28 and TRBJ1-4, is DVKVTQSSRYLVKRTGEKVFLECVQDMDHENMFWYRQDPGLGLRLIYFSYDVKMKEKGDIPEGYSVSREKKERFSLILESASTNQTSMYLCASRRGDTNEKLFFGSGTQLSVL.

This chain connects TRBV2 to TRBJ1-1; a weak D match, TRBD1 (5 bases). Germline CDR1 reads SNHLY; CDR2 reads FYNNEI. The CDR3 sequence is 14 residues long. Trimming removed 4 bases from V and 2 bases from J, with 11 bases in between. CDR3 amino acids: CASSGQGLNTEAFF. The CDR3 bases are TGTGCCAGCAGTGGGCAGGGTTTAAACACTGAAGCTTTCTTT.

This CDR3 is CASSPDRQFYEQYF. CDR3 sequence (DNA): TGTGCCAGCTCACCAGATCGACAGTTCTACGAGCAGTACTTC. The chain uses TRBV18 and TRBJ2-7; possibly TRBD1 for D (5 bases). Trimming took 2 bases from V and 3 from J, leaving 11 bases between them. Per germline, CDR1 KGHSH and CDR2 LQKENI. This CDR3 contains 14 residues.

The chain carries TRBV7-2 and TRBJ2-3; TRBD1 matches 8 bases. The CDR3 has 13 residues. The V gene's germline CDR1 is SGHTA and CDR2 FQGNSA. V gave up 8 bases and J gave up 2 bases; unmatched junction bases: 3. CDR3 DNA: TGTGCCAGCCAGGGGGCAAACACAGATACGCAGTATTTT. Protein sequence: CASQGANTDTQYF.

The CDR3 DNA is TGTGCCAGTAGTAGGGACAGGGGCAATCAGCCCCAGCATTTT. It is translated as CASSRDRGNQPQHF. The V and J genes are TRBV19 and TRBJ1-5; 9 bases are a match to TRBD1. There are 14 residues in the CDR3. Germline V gene data show CDR1 as LNHDA and CDR2 as SQIVND (reference sequence). Trimming cost V 4 bases and J 2 bases; bases outside gene matches: 0.

This clone showed up just a few times. The CDR3 DNA follows: TGTGCCAGCAGCCAAGAGTCGCGGGGATGGTCCTACGAGCAGTACTTC. Translation: CASSQESRGWSYEQYF. The chain carries TRBV4-2 and TRBJ2-7, with D perhaps TRBD2 (6 bases). Germline V CDR1 and CDR2: LGHNA, YNFKEQ. Trimming cost V 0 bases and J 1 base, with 13 bases left between them. CDR3 length equals 16 residues.

The chain is built from TRBV2 and TRBJ1-5; D may be TRBD1 (5 bases). This CDR3 is built from 14 residues. Trimming took 10 bases from V and 0 from J, leaving 13 bases between them. CDR1 and CDR2 (germline): SNHLY, FYNNEI. The CDR3 DNA sequence: TGTGCCACCCGCAGGGACTATAGCAATCAGCCCCAGCATTTT. It yields the protein CATRRDYSNQPQHF.

This chain joins TRBV23-1 and TRBJ1-2; D perhaps matches TRBD1 (5 bases). TRBV23-1 is recorded as an ORF, its role being uncertain. The CDR3 covers 17 residues. Trimming shortened V by 1 base and J by 4 bases, and 19 bases separated the two germline ends. The CDR3 here is CASSQFPSTGGGYGYTF. The CDR3 DNA is TGCGCCAGCAGTCAATTTCCCTCCACGGGGGGGGGCTATGGCTACACCTTC.

This clone was recorded only once. The rearrangement uses TRBV5-5 and TRBJ1-1; D is perhaps TRBD1 (5 bases). Between the trimmed V and J ends, which lost 4 bases and 0 bases, there was a span of 7 bases. This CDR3 is built from 13 residues. Germline-derived CDR1 and CDR2 are SGHKS and YYEKEE (reference sequence). The CDR3 protein is CASSGHMNTEAFF. The CDR3 DNA follows: TGTGCCAGCAGCGGACATATGAACACTGAAGCTTTCTTT.